This TCR beta chain was profiled in a study of blood T cell repertoires in COVID-19 (dated by TCRdb to 2018 to 2020). For the study in its entirety: Samples covering the acute and convalescent phases of COVID-19 were provided by collaborators in the United States, Italy and Spain. The prospective study material was composed of cDNA or gDNA derived from T cells, B-cell-depleted T cells, or PBMCs. Subjects who had been exposed to COVID-19, were actively infected with it, or had recovered from it provided the deeply sampled blood TCRbeta repertoires that made up the dataset. The repertoires were released in a freely available public database intended as a resource for research on the immune response to SARS-CoV-2. Samples were obtained from the ongoing ImmuneRACE study (first 160 participants) and from 1,254 subjects provided by 6 global collaborators. The sample metadata nearly always contained a de-identified subject ID, COVID-19 status, age in years and sex. Where available, HLA class I and class II types were obtained from metadata supplied by the sample provider rather than from assay-based typing. Here is what the overall study found, with its caveats: Clinical and demographic metadata were provided uncurated, with the amount varying by source and participant.

The collaborating institutions used their own protocols to collect whole blood in K2EDTA tubes. For TCRbeta analysis, collaborators shipped samples in one of three forms: frozen whole blood, isolated PBMCs, or DNA extracted from either of those sample types. About this clone: The antigen it binds to is not known. The sample holds no much larger clone one base away, and base qualities are not on file.

The CDR3 sequence holds 16 residues, the cysteine and phenylalanine included. This entry keeps only the CDR3 DNA: 48 bases, framed from base 1. TCRbeta CDR3 regions were amplified from genomic DNA by means of the immunoSEQ Assay, a bias-controlled multiplex PCR. The paper's processing steps were these. Nucleated cell counts per sample were estimated from amplification of reference gene primers within the assay. To quantify the absolute abundance of each unique TCRbeta CDR3 rearrangement, sequence reads were collapsed and filtered. For each sample, productive Simpson clonality was calculated by taking the square root of Simpson's diversity index across productive rearrangements. In its TCRdb copy, this immuneACCESS table keeps in-frame sequences only and misses some clones. Where compared with another copy, unresolved V genes explain less than half of these, and the others have no known cause. That table furnishes V, J and clone size, whereas the DNA furnished D and trimming. Across this sample there are tens of thousands of clones, with 82% seen only once. The top ten constitute roughly 15% of the sample.

The sample taken for sequencing was peripheral blood. The sequence was obtained from a woman of 80 years or more with acute or convalescent COVID-19. The sequence links TRBV1 to TRBJ2-4; the table's D call, TRBD1, was not checked against the DNA. TRBV1 represents a pseudogene. The CDR3 reads CTSSRNSNLAKNIQYF. Here is the DNA: TGCACCAGCAGCCGAAACAGCAACCTAGCCAAAAACATTCAGTACTTC.